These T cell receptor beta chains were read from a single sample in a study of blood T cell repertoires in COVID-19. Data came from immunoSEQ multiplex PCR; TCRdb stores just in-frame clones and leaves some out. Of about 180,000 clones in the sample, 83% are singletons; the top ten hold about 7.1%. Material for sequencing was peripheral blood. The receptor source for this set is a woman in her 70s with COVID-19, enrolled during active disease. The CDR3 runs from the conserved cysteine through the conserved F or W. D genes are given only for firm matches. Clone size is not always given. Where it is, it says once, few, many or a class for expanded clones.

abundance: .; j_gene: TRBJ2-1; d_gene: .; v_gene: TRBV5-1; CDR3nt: TGCGCCAGCAGCTTTAGGGGGGGACCCGACAATGAGCAGTTCTTC; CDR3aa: CASSFRGGPDNEQFF
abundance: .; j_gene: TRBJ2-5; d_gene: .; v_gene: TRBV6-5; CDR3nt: TGTGCCAGCACGGAGAGGCAGCAAGAGACCCAGTACTTC; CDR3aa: CASTERQQETQYF
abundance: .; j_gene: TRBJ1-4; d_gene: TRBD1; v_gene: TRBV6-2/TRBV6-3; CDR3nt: TGTGCCAGCAGTTACTCCGGGACAGGAAATAGACTGTTTTTT; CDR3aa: CASSYSGTGNRLFF
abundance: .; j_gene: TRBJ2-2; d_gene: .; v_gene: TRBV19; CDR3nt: TGTGCCAGTAGTGGGAGGTGGGACACCGGGGAGCTGTTTTTT; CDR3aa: CASSGRWDTGELFF
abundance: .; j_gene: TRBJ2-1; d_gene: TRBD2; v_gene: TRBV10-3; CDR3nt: TGTGCCATCCTAGCGGGAGTAGGCAATGAGCAGTTCTTC; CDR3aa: CAILAGVGNEQFF
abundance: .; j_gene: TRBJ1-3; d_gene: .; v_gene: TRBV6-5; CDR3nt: TGTGCCAGCAGTTACTCGGACAGTCCCACTAGAAACACCATATATTTT; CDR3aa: CASSYSDSPTRNTIYF
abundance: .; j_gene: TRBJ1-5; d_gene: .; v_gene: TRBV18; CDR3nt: TGTGCCAGCTCCCACGACAGATTGCCCAATCAGCCCCAGCATTTT; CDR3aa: CASSHDRLPNQPQHF
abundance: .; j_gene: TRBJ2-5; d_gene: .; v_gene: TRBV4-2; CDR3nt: TGTGCCAGCAGCCGCCGGACAGAAGAAGAGACCCAGTACTTC; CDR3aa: CASSRRTEEETQYF
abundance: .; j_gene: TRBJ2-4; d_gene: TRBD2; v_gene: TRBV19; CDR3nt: TGTGCCAGTAGTATAACTAGCGGGAGCAAAAACATTCAGTACTTC; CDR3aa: CASSITSGSKNIQYF
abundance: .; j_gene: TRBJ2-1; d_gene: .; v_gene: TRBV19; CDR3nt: TGTGCCACCGCGACTAGTACCGGGAGTGAGCAGTTCTTC; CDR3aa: CATATSTGSEQFF
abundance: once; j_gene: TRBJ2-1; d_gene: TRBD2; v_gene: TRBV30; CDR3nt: TGTGCCTGGATCCTAGCGGGAGATGACAATGAGCAGTTCTTC; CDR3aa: CAWILAGDDNEQFF
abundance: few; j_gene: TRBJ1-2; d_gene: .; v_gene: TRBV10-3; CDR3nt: TGTGCCATCAGTGATCTGAGGGATTTCTACACCTTC; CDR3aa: CAISDLRDFYTF
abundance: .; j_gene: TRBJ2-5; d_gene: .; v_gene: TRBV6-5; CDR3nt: TGTGCCAGCAGTTATTCCAGCGGGCAAGGAGGGGAGACCCAGTACTTC; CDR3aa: CASSYSSGQGGETQYF
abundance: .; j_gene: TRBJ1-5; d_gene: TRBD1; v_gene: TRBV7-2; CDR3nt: TGTGCCAGCAGCTCCGACAGGGGGTCGTATCAGCCCCAGCATTTT; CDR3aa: CASSSDRGSYQPQHF
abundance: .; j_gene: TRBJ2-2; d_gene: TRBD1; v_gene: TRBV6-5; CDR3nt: TGTGCCAGCAGGAGGACAGGGGGCACCGGGGAGCTGTTTTTT; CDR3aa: CASRRTGGTGELFF
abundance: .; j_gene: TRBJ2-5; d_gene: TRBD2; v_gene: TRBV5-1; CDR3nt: TGCGCCAGCAGCCCACCGACTAGCGGGACTCTAATGGAGACCCAGTACTTC; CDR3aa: CASSPPTSGTLMETQYF
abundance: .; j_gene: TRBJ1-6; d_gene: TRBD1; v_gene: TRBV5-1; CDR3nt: TGCGCCAGCTACCGGGACAGGGATTCACCCCTCCACTTT; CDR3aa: CASYRDRDSPLHF
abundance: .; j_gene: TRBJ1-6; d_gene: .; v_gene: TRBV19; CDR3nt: TGTGCCAGTAGTCAACAGGGAAGAGGCTCACCCCTCCACTTT; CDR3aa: CASSQQGRGSPLHF
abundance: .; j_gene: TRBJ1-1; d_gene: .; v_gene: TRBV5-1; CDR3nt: TGCGCCAGCAGCCCCACAGGGAGGGAGGGTTGGACTGAAGCTTTCTTT; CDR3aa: CASSPTGREGWTEAFF
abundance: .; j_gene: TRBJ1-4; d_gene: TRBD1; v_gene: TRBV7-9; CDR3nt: TGTGCCAGCAGCCTGACAGGGCCATCTAATGAAAAACTGTTTTTT; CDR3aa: CASSLTGPSNEKLFF
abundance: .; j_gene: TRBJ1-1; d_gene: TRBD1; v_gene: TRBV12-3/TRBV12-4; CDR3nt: TGTGCCAGCAGTTTCACAGGGGATACTGAAGCTTTCTTT; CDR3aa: CASSFTGDTEAFF
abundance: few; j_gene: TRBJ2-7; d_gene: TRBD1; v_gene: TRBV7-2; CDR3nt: TGTGCCAGCAGCACAGGGGACAGGGTCCACGAGCAGTACTTC; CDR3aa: CASSTGDRVHEQYF
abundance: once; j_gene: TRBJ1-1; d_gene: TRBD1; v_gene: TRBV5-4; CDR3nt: TGTGCCAGCAGCGTGATCGGACAGGGCTGGACTGAAGCTTTCTTT; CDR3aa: CASSVIGQGWTEAFF
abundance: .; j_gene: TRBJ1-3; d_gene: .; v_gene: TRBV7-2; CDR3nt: TGTGCCAGCAGCTTAGCGATCGGGGGTACCTCTGGAAACACCATATATTTT; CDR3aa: CASSLAIGGTSGNTIYF
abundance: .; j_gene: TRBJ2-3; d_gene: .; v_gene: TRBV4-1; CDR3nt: TGCGCCAGCAGCCAAGCCACGAAAACCGGTACAGATACGCAGTATTTT; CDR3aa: CASSQATKTGTDTQYF
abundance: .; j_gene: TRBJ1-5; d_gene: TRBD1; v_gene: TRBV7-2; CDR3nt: TGTGCCAGCAGCTTAGACTGGACAGGGTTGGGTCAGCCCCAGCATTTT; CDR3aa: CASSLDWTGLGQPQHF
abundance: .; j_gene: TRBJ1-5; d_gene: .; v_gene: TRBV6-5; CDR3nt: TGTGCCAGCAGTTACGGGCAGGGCGGCAATCAGCCCCAGCATTTT; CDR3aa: CASSYGQGGNQPQHF
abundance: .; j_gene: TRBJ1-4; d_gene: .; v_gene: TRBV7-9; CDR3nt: TGTGCCAGCAGCAATTCCTCAGGGATAATGAGAAAACTGTTTTTT; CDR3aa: CASSNSSGIMRKLFF
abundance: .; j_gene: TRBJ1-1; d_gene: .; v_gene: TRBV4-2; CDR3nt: TGTGCCAGCAGCCGGGCCGCACTTAACACTGAAGCTTTCTTT; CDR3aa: CASSRAALNTEAFF
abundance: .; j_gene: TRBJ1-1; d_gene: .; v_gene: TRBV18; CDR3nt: TGTGCCAGCTCACCGATACAGCTTCTGAACACTGAAGCTTTCTTT; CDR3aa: CASSPIQLLNTEAFF
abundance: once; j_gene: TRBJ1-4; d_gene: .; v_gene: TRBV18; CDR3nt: TGTGCCAGTTTACAGTCAACTAATGAAAAACTGTTTTTT; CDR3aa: CASLQSTNEKLFF
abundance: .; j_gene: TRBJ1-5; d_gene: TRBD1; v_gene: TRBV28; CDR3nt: TGTGCCAGCAGTCCCCCCGGACAGGGGGTGGGCAATCAGCCCCAGCATTTT; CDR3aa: CASSPPGQGVGNQPQHF
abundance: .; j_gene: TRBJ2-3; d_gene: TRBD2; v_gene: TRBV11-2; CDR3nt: TGTGCCAGCAGCTTAGTCGACAGAACTAGCGGGGGAACCACAGATACGCAGTATTTT; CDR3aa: CASSLVDRTSGGTTDTQYF
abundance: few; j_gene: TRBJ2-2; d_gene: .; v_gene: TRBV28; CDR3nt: TGTGCCAGCGGGGGAGAAGTAGCGGTGAACACCGGGGAGCTGTTTTTT; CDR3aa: CASGGEVAVNTGELFF
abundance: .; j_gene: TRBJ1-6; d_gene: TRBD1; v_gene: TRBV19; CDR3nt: TGTGCCAGTTCTCAAGGGGGACAGGGGTATTCACCCCTCCACTTT; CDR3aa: CASSQGGQGYSPLHF
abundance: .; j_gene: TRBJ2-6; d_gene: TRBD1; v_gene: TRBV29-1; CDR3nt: TGCAGCGTTGAATGGGGGACAGGGTGGTCTGGGGCCAACGTCCTGACTTTC; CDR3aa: CSVEWGTGWSGANVLTF
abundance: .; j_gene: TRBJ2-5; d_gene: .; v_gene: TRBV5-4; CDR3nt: TGTGCCAGCAGCGGCAGGGCCCAAGAGACCCAGTACTTC; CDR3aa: CASSGRAQETQYF
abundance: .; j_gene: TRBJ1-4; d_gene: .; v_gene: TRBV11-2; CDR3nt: TGTGCCAGCAGCGGAGGCAAAAGTGAAAAACTGTTTTTT; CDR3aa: CASSGGKSEKLFF
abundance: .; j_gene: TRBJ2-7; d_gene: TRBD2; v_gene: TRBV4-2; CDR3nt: TGTGCCAGCAGCCATGCCGGACCTAGCGGGAGGTACGAGCAGTACTTC; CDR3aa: CASSHAGPSGRYEQYF
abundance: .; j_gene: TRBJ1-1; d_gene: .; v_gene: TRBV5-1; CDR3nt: TGCGCCAGCCCAATCGCCCAGGGGAACACTGAAGCTTTCTTT; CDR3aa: CASPIAQGNTEAFF
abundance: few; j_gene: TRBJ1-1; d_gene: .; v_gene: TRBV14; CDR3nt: TGTGCCAGCAAGTCACAAATGAACACTGAAGCTTTCTTT; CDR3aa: CASKSQMNTEAFF
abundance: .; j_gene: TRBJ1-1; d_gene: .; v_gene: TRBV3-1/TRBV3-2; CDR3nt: TGTGCCAGCCTGTCACGGGGGGCAGCTGAAGCTTTCTTT; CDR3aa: CASLSRGAAEAFF
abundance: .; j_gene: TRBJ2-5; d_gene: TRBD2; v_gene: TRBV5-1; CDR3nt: TGCGCCAGCAGCCGAGTAGCGGGAGAGAGAGAGACCCAGTACTTC; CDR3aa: CASSRVAGERETQYF
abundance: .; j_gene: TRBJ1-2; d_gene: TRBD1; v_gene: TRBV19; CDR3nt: TGTGCCAGTAGACAACCGGGACAGGGGATGGGCTACACCTTC; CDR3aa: CASRQPGQGMGYTF
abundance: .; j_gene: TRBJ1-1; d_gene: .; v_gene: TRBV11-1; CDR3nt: TGTGCCAGCAGCTTAGATCGGAACACTGAAGCTTTCTTT; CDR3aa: CASSLDRNTEAFF
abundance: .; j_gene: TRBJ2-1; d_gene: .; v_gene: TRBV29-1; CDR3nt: TGCAGCGTTGTGGGAGCCCCTAGCTCCTACAATGAGCAGTTCTTC; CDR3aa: CSVVGAPSSYNEQFF
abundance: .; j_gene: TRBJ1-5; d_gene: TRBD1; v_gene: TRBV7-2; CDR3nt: TGTGCCAGCAGCCTCCGACAGGGGGCAAATCAGCCCCAGCATTTT; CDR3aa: CASSLRQGANQPQHF